These 6 T cell receptor beta chains were sequenced from one sample in a study of cytomegalovirus exposure and HLA in healthy donors. Researchers ran the PCR with 60 Vbeta and 13 Jbeta primers. Profiled with immunoSEQ multiplex PCR; TCRdb holds only in-frame clones, not every one. The table includes over 200,000 clones, around 73% detected once. The sequencing sample was made of PBMCs. The receptors come from a male donor in good health and CMV-seronegative.

This sequence joins TRBV9 and TRBJ2-1, with D perhaps TRBD1 (5 bases). The CDR3 contains 16 residues. Germline CDR1 is SGDLS and CDR2 is YYNGEE. The V end was cut by 4 bases, the J end by 0 bases, with 14 bases between. Here the CDR3 reads CASSSDSRRSYNEQFF. The CDR3 bases are TGTGCCAGCAGCTCAGACAGCCGCCGCTCCTACAATGAGCAGTTCTTC.

This clone was seen a handful of times. V and J are TRBV7-6 and TRBJ1-5; the D gene is possibly TRBD1 (6 bases). The germline CDR1 and CDR2 sequences are SGHVS and FNYEAQ. V lost 7 bases, J lost 3 bases, and 13 bases lay in between. CDR3 length: 14 amino acids. The CDR3 DNA sequence: TGTGCCAGCACCCCGGGGGGCCTCAATCAGCCCCAGCATTTT. It translates to CASTPGGLNQPQHF. Supplemented by reference TRBV7-6 and TRBJ1-5, the full variable domain reads GAGVSQSPRYKVTKRGQDVALRCDPISGHVSLYWYRQALGQGPEFLTYFNYEAQQDKSGLPNDRFSAERPEGSISTLTIQRTEQRDSAMYRCASTPGGLNQPQHFGDGTRLSIL.

The table lists this clone with a count of one. The rearrangement links TRBV7-3 to TRBJ2-1; D perhaps matches TRBD1 (5 bases). V was clipped by 3 bases and J by 5 bases, with 8 bases between them. The CDR3 is made up of 13 amino acids. In germline, CDR1 is SGHTA, CDR2 FQGTGA. The CDR3 protein is CASSLTDHNEQFF. CDR3 coding DNA: TGTGCCAGCAGCTTGACAGACCACAATGAGCAGTTCTTC.

The rearrangement links TRBV28 to TRBJ2-7, with 8 bases aligning to TRBD1. V trimming: 5 bases; J trimming: 4 bases; junction bases outside the gene matches: 10. Per the germline V gene, CDR1 is MDHEN and CDR2 is SYDVKM. This CDR3 is built from 15 residues. DNA of the CDR3: TGTGCCAGCAGTCCTCCCGTGACAGGGGTTTACGAGCAGTACTTC. Translation: CASSPPVTGVYEQYF.

V and J are TRBV6-5 and TRBJ2-2; D may be TRBD1 (7 bases). The germline gives CDR1 MNHEY, CDR2 SVGAGI. V was trimmed by 3 bases and J by 4 bases, leaving 12 bases between them. This CDR3 spans 15 amino acids. CDR3 coding DNA: TGTGCCAGCAGTTATGGCAGGGGGGCCACCGGGGAGCTGTTTTTT. Amino acid sequence: CASSYGRGATGELFF.

The chain combines TRBV2 with TRBJ2-7; 9 nucleotides match TRBD1. J was trimmed by 4 bases and V by 6 bases; bases with no gene match: 7. The CDR3 runs 14 residues. Germline CDR1 reads SNHLY; CDR2 reads FYNNEI. The CDR3 coding sequence is TGTGCCAGCAGGCCCGGACAGGGGATTTACGAGCAGTACTTC. As protein: CASRPGQGIYEQYF.